A selection of T cell receptor beta chains follows, all from one sample in a study of beta chain features in type 1 diabetes. The data were produced by immunoSEQ multiplex PCR, yet TCRdb's version contains in-frame clones alone and is incomplete. The sample has under 130,000 clones, 25% to 30% seen once. Sequenced input: central memory CD4+ T cells from blood. The receptors derive from a woman under 30 with type 1 diabetes. The CDR3 runs from the conserved cysteine through the conserved F or W. Fields, in order: J gene, V gene, clone size, D gene, CDR3 DNA, CDR3 protein. A D gene is named only where the DNA matches it firmly. Clone size, where shown, is once, few, many, or a class for clones that have expanded.

>TRBJ2-5|TRBV7-9|.|.
TGTGCCAGCAGCTTAAGTGAAGTCGGGGAGACCCAGTACTTC
CASSLSEVGETQYF
>TRBJ2-2|TRBV2|.|.
TGTGCCAGCACGGGGGGAACAGGGATGGGCGGGGAGCTGTTTTTT
CASTGGTGMGGELFF
>TRBJ2-7|TRBV7-2|few|TRBD2
TGTGCCAGCAGCTTCCAGGGGAGTGGTAGCGGGAGCGAGCAGTACTTC
CASSFQGSGSGSEQYF
>TRBJ2-1|TRBV4-1|few|.
TGCGCCAGCAGCCAAAGTGGGAGTCTCACCTACAATGAGCAGTTCTTC
CASSQSGSLTYNEQFF
>TRBJ1-1|TRBV7-9|.|.
TGTGCCAGCAGCTTATTAAGGGGAGAAGCTTTCTTT
CASSLLRGEAFF
>TRBJ1-1|TRBV5-5|.|.
TGTGCCACCAGGAAGGAGGCTTTGAACACTGAAGCTTTCTTT
CATRKEALNTEAFF
>TRBJ2-1|TRBV19|.|.
TGTGCCAGTAGTGCCAGACTAGTCGGCGGCAATGAGCAGTTCTTC
CASSARLVGGNEQFF
>TRBJ2-1|TRBV19|.|TRBD2
TGTGCCAGTAGCCCTAGCGGGAGGCTCTTCAATGAGCAGTTCTTC
CASSPSGRLFNEQFF
>TRBJ2-4|TRBV7-9|few|.
TGTGCCAGCAGCCCCCGGTGGGCGAACGAAAACATTCAGTACTTC
CASSPRWANENIQYF
>TRBJ2-3|TRBV5-1|few|TRBD2
TGCGCCAGCAAGGTGGGGGAGGGCCTGACAGATACGCAGTATTTT
CASKVGEGLTDTQYF
>TRBJ2-2|TRBV5-4|.|.
TGTGCCAGCACCCCCGAGGCAGTTTCCACCGGGGAGCTGTTTTTT
CASTPEAVSTGELFF
>TRBJ2-2|TRBV19|.|TRBD2
TGTGCCAGTAGTAGGGGGGGGGTCACCGGGGAGCTGTTTTTT
CASSRGGVTGELFF
>TRBJ1-5|TRBV19|.|TRBD1
TGTGCCAGTAGTACGGGACAGGGGGGAGGACAGCCCCAGCATTTT
CASSTGQGGGQPQHF
>TRBJ2-1|TRBV19|.|TRBD2
TGTGCCAGTAGTGGCATAGCGGGAGTAGGGAATGAGCAGTTCTTC
CASSGIAGVGNEQFF
>TRBJ2-2|TRBV5-1|.|.
TGCGCCAGCAGCTCTACGAACACCGGGGAGCTGTTTTTT
CASSSTNTGELFF